This T cell receptor beta chain was identified in a study of neurological immune-mediated disorders. Germline V gene sequence: CDR1 ENHRY, CDR2 SYGVKD. The CDR3 length is 15 residues. Trimming removed 9 bases from V and 1 base from J; junction bases left unmatched: 6. Time point meaning: longitudinal time-point 3. This clonotype was counted at least ten times. The output of every sequencing run exceeded 170 million TCR-beta sequences, derived from 15-18 subjects. MiXCR was run by TCRdb on the 5' RACE reads, yielding one entry per CDR3 protein. The sample lists approximately 100,000 distinct CDR3 sequences, 10% to 14% occurring once.

The receptor comes from a female donor with HTLV-1-associated myelopathy (HAM/TSP). Sequenced sample: PBMCs. The chain joins TRBV10-3 to TRBJ2-3; 11 bases agree with TRBD2. CDR3 sequence: CAIALLAGGTDTQYF. In nucleotides, the CDR3 is TGTGCCATAGCGCTACTAGCGGGGGGCACAGATACGCAGTATTTT.